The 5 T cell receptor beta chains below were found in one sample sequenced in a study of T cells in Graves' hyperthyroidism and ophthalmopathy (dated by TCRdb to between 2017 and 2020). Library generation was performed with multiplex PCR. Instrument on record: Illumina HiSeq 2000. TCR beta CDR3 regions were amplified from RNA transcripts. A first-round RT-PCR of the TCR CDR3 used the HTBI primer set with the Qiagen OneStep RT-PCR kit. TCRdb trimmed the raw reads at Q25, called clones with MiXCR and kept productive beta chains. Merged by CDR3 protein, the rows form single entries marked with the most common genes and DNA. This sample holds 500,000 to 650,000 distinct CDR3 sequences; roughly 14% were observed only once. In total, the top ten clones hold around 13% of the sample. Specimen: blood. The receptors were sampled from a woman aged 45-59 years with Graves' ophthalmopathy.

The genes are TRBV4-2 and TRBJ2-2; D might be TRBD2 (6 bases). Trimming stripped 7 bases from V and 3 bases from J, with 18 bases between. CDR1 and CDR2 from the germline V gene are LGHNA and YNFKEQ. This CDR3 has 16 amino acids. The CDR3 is CASTPDTGVYTGELFF. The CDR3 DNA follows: TGTGCCAGCACGCCAGATACGGGGGTGTACACCGGGGAGCTGTTTTTT.

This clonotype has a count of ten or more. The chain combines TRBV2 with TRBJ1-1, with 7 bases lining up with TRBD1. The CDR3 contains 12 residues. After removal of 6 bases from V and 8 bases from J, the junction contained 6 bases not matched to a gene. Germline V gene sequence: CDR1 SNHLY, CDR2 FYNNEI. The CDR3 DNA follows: TGTGCCAGCAGGTCGGACAGGCTAGAAGCTTTCTTT. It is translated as CASRSDRLEAFF. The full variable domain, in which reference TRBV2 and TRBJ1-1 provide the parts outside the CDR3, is EPEVTQTPSHQVTQMGQEVILRCVPISNHLYFYWYRQILGQKVEFLVSFYNNEISEKSEIFDDQFSVERPDGSNFTLKIRSTKLEDSAMYFCASRSDRLEAFFGQGTRLTVV.

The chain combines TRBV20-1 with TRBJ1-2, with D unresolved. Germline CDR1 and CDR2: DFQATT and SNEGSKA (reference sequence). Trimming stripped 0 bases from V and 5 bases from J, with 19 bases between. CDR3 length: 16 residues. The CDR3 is CSARDFGGSLGYGYTF. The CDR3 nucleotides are TGCAGTGCTAGAGATTTTGGTGGGTCTCTGGGGTATGGCTACACCTTC.

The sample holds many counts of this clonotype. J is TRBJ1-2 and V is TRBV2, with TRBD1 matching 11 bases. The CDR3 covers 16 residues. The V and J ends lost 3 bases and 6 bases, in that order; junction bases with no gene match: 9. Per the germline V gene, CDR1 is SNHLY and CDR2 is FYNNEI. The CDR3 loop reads CASSDHRTGGANGYTF. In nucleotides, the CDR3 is TGTGCCAGCAGTGACCATCGGACAGGGGGCGCGAATGGCTACACCTTC.

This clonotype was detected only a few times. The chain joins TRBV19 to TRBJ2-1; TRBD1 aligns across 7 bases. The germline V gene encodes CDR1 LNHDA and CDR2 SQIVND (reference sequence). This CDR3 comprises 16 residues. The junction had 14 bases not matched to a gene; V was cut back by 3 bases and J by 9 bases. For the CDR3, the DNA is TGTGCCAGTAGTATCACACAGGGGCGAGCGTTGGTTGAGCAGTTCTTC. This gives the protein CASSITQGRALVEQFF. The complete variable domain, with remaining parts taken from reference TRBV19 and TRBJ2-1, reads DGGITQSPKYLFRKEGQNVTLSCEQNLNHDAMYWYRQDPGQGLRLIYYSQIVNDFQKGDIAEGYSVSREKKESFPLTVTSAQKNPTAFYLCASSITQGRALVEQFFGPGTRLTVL.